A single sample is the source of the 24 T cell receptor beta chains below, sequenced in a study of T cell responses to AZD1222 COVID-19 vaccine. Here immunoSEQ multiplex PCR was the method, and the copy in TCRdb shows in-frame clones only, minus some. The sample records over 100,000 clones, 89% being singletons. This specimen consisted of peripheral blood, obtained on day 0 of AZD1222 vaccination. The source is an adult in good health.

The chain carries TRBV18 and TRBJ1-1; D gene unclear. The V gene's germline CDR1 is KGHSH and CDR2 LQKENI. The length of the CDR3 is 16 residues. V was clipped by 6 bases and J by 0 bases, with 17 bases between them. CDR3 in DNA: TGTGCCAGCTCTCCCACAAACAAGGGCATGAACACTGAAGCTTTCTTT. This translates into CASSPTNKGMNTEAFF.

CDR3 sequence: CASSFRPGTGSTGELFF. The CDR3 coding sequence is TGTGCCAGCAGCTTCAGACCCGGGACAGGTTCCACCGGGGAGCTGTTTTTT. The chain has TRBV11-2 and TRBJ2-2; TRBD1 matches 8 bases. J was trimmed by 4 bases and V by 3 bases; bases with no gene match: 10. Germline V CDR1 and CDR2: SGHAT, FQNNGV. The CDR3 spans 17 residues. The entire variable domain, with the rest obtained from reference TRBV11-2 and TRBJ2-2, is as follows: EAGVAQSPRYKIIEKRQSVAFWCNPISGHATLYWYQQILGQGPKLLIQFQNNGVVDDSQLPKDRFSAERLKGVDSTLKIQPAKLEDSAVYLCASSFRPGTGSTGELFFGEGSRLTVL.

CDR3 region: CASSLGGFYNEQFF. In DNA, the CDR3 is TGTGCCAGCAGCTTAGGGGGATTCTACAATGAGCAGTTCTTC. The chain uses TRBV7-9 and TRBJ2-1; the D is unclear. The CDR3 covers 14 residues. The V end lost 1 base, the J end lost 3 bases, and 7 bases lay between the germline ends. Germline V gene lookup returns CDR1 SEHNR and CDR2 FQNEAQ (reference sequence).

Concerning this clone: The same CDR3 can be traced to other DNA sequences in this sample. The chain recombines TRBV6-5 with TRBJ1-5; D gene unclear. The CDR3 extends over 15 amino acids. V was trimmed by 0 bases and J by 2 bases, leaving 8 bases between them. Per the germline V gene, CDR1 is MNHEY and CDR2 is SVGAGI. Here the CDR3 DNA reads TGTGCCAGCAGTTACTCGAGGCAGGGCAATCAGCCCCAGCATTTT. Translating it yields CASSYSRQGNQPQHF.

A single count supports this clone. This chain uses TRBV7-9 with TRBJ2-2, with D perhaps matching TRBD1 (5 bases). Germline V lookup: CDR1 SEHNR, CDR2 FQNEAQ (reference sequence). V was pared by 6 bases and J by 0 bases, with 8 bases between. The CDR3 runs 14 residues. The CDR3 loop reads CASRPDTNTGELFF. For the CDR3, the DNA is TGTGCCAGCAGACCGGACACGAACACCGGGGAGCTGTTTTTT.

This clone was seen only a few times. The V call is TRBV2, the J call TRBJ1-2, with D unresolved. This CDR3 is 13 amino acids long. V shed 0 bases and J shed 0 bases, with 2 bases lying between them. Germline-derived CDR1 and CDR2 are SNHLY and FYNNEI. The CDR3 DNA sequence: TGTGCCAGCAGTGAAGCAACTAACTATGGCTACACCTTC. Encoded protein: CASSEATNYGYTF.

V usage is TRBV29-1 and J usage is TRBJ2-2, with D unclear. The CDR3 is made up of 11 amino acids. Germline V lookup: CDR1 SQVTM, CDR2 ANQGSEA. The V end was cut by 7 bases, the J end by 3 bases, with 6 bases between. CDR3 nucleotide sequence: TGCAGCGCACGGGACACCGGGGAGCTGTTTTTT. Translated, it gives CSARDTGELFF.

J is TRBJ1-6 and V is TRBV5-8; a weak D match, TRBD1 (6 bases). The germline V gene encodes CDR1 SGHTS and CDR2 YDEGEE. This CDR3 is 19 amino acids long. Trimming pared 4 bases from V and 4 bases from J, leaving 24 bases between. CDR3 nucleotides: TGTGCCAGCAGCCTATTAAGGGACACCAAAGGGGCGTATAATTCACCCCTCCACTTT. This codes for CASSLLRDTKGAYNSPLHF. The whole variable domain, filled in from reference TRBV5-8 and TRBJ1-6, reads EAGVTQSPTHLIKTRGQQATLRCSPISGHTSVYWYQQALGLGLQFLLWYDEGEERNRGNFPPRFSGRQFPNYSSELNVNALELEDSALYLCASSLLRDTKGAYNSPLHFGNGTRLTVT.

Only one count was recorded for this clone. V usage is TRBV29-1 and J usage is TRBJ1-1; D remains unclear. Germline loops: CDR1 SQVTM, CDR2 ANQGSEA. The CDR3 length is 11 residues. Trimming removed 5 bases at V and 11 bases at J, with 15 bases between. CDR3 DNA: TGCAGCGTTCTACTGAACCCGGGTGCTTTCTTT. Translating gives CSVLLNPGAFF. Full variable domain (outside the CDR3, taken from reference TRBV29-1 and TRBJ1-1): SAVISQKPSRDICQRGTSLTIQCQVDSQVTMMFWYRQQPGQSLTLIATANQGSEATYESGFVIDKFPISRPNLTFSTLTVSNMSPEDSSIYLCSVLLNPGAFFGQGTRLTVV.

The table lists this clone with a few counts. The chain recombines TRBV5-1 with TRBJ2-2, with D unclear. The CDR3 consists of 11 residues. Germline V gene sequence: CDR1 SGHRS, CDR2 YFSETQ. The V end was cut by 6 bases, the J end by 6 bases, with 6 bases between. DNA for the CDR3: TGCGCCAGCAATTTGGCCGGGGAGCTGTTTTTT. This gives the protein CASNLAGELFF.

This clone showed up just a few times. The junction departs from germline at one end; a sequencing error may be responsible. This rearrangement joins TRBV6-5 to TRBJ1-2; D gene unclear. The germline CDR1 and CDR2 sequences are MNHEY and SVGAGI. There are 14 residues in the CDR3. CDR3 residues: CASSAGRPTSPPSF. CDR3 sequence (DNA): TGTGCCAGCAGCGCTGGACGGCCAACTAGCCCCCCTAGCTTC.

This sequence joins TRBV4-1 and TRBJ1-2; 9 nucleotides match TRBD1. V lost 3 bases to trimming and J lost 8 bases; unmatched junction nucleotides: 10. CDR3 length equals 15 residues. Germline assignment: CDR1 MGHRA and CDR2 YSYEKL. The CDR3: CASSHPGTGLRGYTF. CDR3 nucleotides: TGCGCCAGCAGCCATCCCGGGACAGGGTTGAGGGGCTACACCTTC.

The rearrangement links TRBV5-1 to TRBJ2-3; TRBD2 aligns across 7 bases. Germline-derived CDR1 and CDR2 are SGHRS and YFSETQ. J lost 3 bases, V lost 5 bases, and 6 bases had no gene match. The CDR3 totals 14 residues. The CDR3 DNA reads TGCGCCAGCAGGACCAACGGGGGGACAGATACGCAGTATTTT. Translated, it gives CASRTNGGTDTQYF.

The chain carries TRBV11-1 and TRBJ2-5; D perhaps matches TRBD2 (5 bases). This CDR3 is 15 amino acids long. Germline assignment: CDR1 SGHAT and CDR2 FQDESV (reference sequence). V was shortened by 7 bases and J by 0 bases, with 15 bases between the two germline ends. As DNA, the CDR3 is TGTGCCAGCAAGAGGGCCAGGACGTACCAAGAGACCCAGTACTTC. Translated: CASKRARTYQETQYF. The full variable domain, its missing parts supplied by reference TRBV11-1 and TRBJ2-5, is EAEVAQSPRYKITEKSQAVAFWCDPISGHATLYWYRQILGQGPELLVQFQDESVVDDSQLPKDRFSAERLKGVDSTLKIQPAELGDSAMYLCASKRARTYQETQYFGPGTRLLVL.

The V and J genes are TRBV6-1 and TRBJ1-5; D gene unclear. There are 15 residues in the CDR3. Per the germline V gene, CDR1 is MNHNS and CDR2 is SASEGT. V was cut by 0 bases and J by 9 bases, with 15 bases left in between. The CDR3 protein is CASSEAGGSWRPQHF. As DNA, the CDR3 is TGTGCCAGCAGTGAAGCAGGAGGGTCCTGGCGGCCCCAGCATTTT.

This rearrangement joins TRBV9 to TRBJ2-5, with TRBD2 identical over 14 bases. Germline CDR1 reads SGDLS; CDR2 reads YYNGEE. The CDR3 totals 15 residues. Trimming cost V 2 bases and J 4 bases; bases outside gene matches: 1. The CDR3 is CASSVGTSGGETQYF. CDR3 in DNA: TGTGCCAGCAGCGTTGGGACTAGCGGGGGAGAGACCCAGTACTTC.

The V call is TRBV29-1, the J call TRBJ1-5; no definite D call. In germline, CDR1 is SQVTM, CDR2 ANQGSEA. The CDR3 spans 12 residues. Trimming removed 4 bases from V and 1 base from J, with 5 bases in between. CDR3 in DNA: TGCAGCGTTGCAGGCAGCAATCAGCCCCAGCATTTT. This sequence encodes CSVAGSNQPQHF.

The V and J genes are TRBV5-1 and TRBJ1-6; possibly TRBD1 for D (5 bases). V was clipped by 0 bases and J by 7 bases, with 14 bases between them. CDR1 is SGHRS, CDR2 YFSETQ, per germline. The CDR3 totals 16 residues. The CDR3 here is CASSLAVGRTNSPLHF. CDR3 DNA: TGCGCCAGCAGCTTGGCCGTGGGGCGTACGAATTCACCCCTCCACTTT.

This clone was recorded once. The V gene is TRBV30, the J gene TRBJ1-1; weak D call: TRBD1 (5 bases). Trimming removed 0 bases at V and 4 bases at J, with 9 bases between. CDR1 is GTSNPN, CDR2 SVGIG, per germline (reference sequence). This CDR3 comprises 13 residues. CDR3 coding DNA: TGTGCCTGGAGTGTTGTTGGGGGCACTGAAGCTTTCTTT. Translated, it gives CAWSVVGGTEAFF.

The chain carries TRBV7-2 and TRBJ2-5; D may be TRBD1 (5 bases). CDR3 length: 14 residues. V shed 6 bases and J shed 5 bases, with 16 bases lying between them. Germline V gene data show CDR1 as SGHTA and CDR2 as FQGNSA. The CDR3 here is CASRQASLGETQYF. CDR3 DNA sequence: TGTGCCAGCAGACAGGCGAGCCTAGGGGAGACCCAGTACTTC.

CDR3 sequence reads: CASRDTPNTEAFF. The CDR3 DNA follows: TGTGCCAGCAGGGACACTCCCAACACTGAAGCTTTCTTT. This chain links TRBV27 with TRBJ1-1; weak D call: TRBD1 (5 bases). Germline V lookup: CDR1 MNHEY, CDR2 SMNVEV (reference sequence). This CDR3 is 13 amino acids long. The V end lost 6 bases, the J end lost 2 bases, and 10 bases lay between the germline ends.

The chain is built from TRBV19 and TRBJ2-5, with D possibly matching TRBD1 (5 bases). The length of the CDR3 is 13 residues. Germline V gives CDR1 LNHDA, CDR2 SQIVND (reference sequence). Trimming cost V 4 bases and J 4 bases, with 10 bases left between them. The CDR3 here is CASSTDSGETQYF. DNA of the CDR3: TGTGCCAGTAGTACCGACAGTGGAGAGACCCAGTACTTC.

In nucleotides, the CDR3 is TGTGCCAGCGGTGGGAGGGGAAACACTGAAGCTTTCTTT. This encodes CASGGRGNTEAFF. The chain has TRBV2 and TRBJ1-1; weak D call: TRBD1 (5 bases). Trimming took 8 bases from V and 2 from J, leaving 12 bases between them. The germline V gene encodes CDR1 SNHLY and CDR2 FYNNEI. The CDR3 loop spans 13 amino acids.

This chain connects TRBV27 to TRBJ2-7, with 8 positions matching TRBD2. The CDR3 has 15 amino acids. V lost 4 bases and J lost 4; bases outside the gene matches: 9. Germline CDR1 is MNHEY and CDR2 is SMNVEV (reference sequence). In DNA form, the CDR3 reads TGTGCCAGCAGTTGGAAGGGACTAGGGACTTACGAGCAGTACTTC. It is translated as CASSWKGLGTYEQYF.